These 18 T cell receptor beta chains originate from one sample sequenced in a study of monozygotic twins with inflammatory bowel disease. After re-calling the 5' RACE reads, TCRdb lists one entry per CDR3 protein, DNA absent. The repertoire shows some 170,000 distinct CDR3 sequences; the top ten hold approximately 2.8%. The specimen sequenced was blood. The source of these receptors is a human donor with ulcerative colitis or Crohn's disease, or a healthy co-twin of an affected twin (not recorded which).

The V call is TRBV29-1, the J call TRBJ2-3. There are 12 residues in the CDR3. Germline CDR1 is SQVTM and CDR2 is ANQGSEA. The CDR3 loop is CSAYSSTDTQYF.

The rearrangement links TRBV18 to TRBJ2-7. Germline CDR1 reads KGHSH; CDR2 reads LQKENI. CDR3 size: 15 residues. The CDR3 sequence is CASSPLGREVYEQYF.

The chain uses TRBV28 and TRBJ2-4. The CDR3 runs to 11 residues. Germline CDR1 MDHEN, CDR2 SYDVKM. This CDR3 reads CASLSKNIQYF.

The rearrangement links TRBV28 to TRBJ2-4; without DNA, the TCRdb call of TRBD2 cannot be checked. CDR1 is MDHEN and CDR2 is SYDVKM in the germline V gene. This CDR3 spans 14 amino acids. The CDR3 protein is CASSGSGGRDIQYF. The full variable domain, with the rest looked up from reference TRBV28 and TRBJ2-4, is DVKVTQSSRYLVKRTGEKVFLECVQDMDHENMFWYRQDPGLGLRLIYFSYDVKMKEKGDIPEGYSVSREKKERFSLILESASTNQTSMYLCASSGSGGRDIQYFGAGTRLSVL.

This chain joins TRBV7-8 and TRBJ2-1. Germline values: CDR1 SGHVS, CDR2 FQNEAQ. This CDR3 spans 15 amino acids. Here the CDR3 reads CASSLIRERYNEQFF.

The CDR3 loop reads CASSSSGPSPYNEQFF. The V call is TRBV12-3 or TRBV12-4, the J call TRBJ2-1; TCRdb picks TRBD2, but there is no DNA to check that call. The CDR3 runs 16 residues.

The rearrangement uses TRBV9 and TRBJ1-1; TCRdb's D gene call, TRBD1, goes unchecked for lack of DNA. This CDR3 spans 14 amino acids. Per the germline V gene, CDR1 is SGDLS and CDR2 is YYNGEE. The CDR3 sequence: CASSDGDRASEAFF.

The chain joins TRBV20-1 to TRBJ1-5. The CDR3 consists of 13 residues. Per germline, CDR1 DFQATT and CDR2 SNEGSKA (reference sequence). This CDR3 reads CSASAGFNQPQHF.

The chain employs TRBV20-1 and TRBJ2-7; TCRdb's D call of TRBD1 is untestable without DNA. Germline CDR1 and CDR2: DFQATT and SNEGSKA (reference sequence). This CDR3 spans 15 amino acids. This chain's CDR3 is CSARDSGSISYEQYF.

The rearrangement links TRBV20-1 to TRBJ2-7; TCRdb gives TRBD2 as the D gene, but with no DNA this cannot be confirmed. CDR3 length: 14 amino acids. Germline loops: CDR1 DFQATT, CDR2 SNEGSKA (reference sequence). This CDR3 is CSAAAGLLYNEQYF.

This rearrangement joins TRBV29-1 to TRBJ2-1; the TRBD2 assignment by TCRdb is unverifiable without DNA. The CDR3 covers 12 residues. The germline V gene has CDR1 SQVTM and CDR2 ANQGSEA. The CDR3 sequence: CSVGEGRHEQFF.

The chain employs TRBV7-6 and TRBJ2-3; TCRdb's assignment of TRBD1 cannot be checked, as there is no DNA. The CDR3 has 16 amino acids. In germline, CDR1 is SGHVS, CDR2 FNYEAQ. The chain's CDR3 is CASSPADRSHTDTQYF. Supplemented by reference TRBV7-6 and TRBJ2-3, the full variable domain reads GAGVSQSPRYKVTKRGQDVALRCDPISGHVSLYWYRQALGQGPEFLTYFNYEAQQDKSGLPNDRFSAERPEGSISTLTIQRTEQRDSAMYRCASSPADRSHTDTQYFGPGTRLTVL.

The J gene is TRBJ1-2, the V gene TRBV29-1; the D call of TRBD1 rests on TCRdb alone, since no DNA is present to check it. Per germline, CDR1 SQVTM and CDR2 ANQGSEA. This CDR3 has 13 residues. The chain's CDR3 is CSAGGSQGDGYTF.

This chain links TRBV5-1 with TRBJ2-1; TCRdb's D gene call, TRBD2, goes unchecked for lack of DNA. The CDR3 runs 15 residues. Germline CDR1 and CDR2: SGHRS and YFSETQ. CDR3 sequence reads: CASSLGGGRNNEQFF.

This chain links TRBV4-1 with TRBJ2-5. The CDR3 is 14 residues long. The V gene's germline CDR1 is MGHRA and CDR2 YSYEKL. CDR3 in amino acids: CASRQLESGETQYF.

This rearrangement joins TRBV10-3 to TRBJ2-7. Germline-derived CDR1 and CDR2 are ENHRY and SYGVKD. This CDR3 contains 14 residues. This CDR3 is CAISESDSSYEQYF.

V and J are TRBV20-1 and TRBJ2-6; without DNA, the TCRdb call of TRBD1 cannot be checked. Germline V gene lookup returns CDR1 DFQATT and CDR2 SNEGSKA (reference sequence). CDR3 size: 18 residues. The CDR3 sequence is CSARPPGPRLNRANVLTF.

The chain employs TRBV2 and TRBJ1-1; TCRdb designates TRBD1, a call that cannot be tested without DNA. The CDR3 totals 14 residues. The V gene's germline CDR1 is SNHLY and CDR2 FYNNEI. The CDR3 region is CASSDRQSNTEAFF.